This T cell receptor beta chain was recorded in a study of blood T cell repertoires in COVID-19. In the study overall: Samples came from the United States, Italy and Spain, spanning acute and convalescent COVID-19. T cells, B-cell-depleted T cells, or PBMCs supplied cDNA or gDNA.

CDR1 MNHEY and CDR2 SMNVEV come from the germline V gene (reference sequence). CDR3 length: 16 amino acids. The trim removed 7 bases at V and 9 bases at J, leaving 16 bases unmatched. Data came from immunoSEQ multiplex PCR; TCRdb stores just in-frame clones and leaves some out. Here the sample spans approximately 220,000 clones, 83% being singletons. Recruits, aged roughly 18 to 95 years, lived in 24 US areas. In assigning cohorts, the study relied on participant-reported clinical history. Sequencing was performed on PBMCs or T cells enriched from blood (not recorded which). The chain is built from TRBV27 and TRBJ2-1; 9 positions match TRBD1. This receptor was obtained from a woman between 50 and 59 years old who had been exposed to COVID-19. The CDR3: CASTIKGTGIQSEQFF. As DNA, the CDR3 is TGTGCCAGCACAATAAAAGGGACAGGGATTCAATCTGAGCAGTTCTTC.